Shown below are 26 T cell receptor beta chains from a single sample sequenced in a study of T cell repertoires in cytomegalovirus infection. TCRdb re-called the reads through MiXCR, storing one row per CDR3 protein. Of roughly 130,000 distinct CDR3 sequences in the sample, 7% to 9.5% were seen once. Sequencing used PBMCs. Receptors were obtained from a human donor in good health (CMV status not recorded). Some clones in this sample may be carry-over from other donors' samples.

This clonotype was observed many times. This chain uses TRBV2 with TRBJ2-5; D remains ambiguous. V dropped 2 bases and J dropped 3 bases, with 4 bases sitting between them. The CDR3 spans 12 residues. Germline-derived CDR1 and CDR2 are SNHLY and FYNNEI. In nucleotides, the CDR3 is TGTGCCAGCAGTGAAACTAAAGAGACCCAGTACTTC. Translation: CASSETKETQYF.

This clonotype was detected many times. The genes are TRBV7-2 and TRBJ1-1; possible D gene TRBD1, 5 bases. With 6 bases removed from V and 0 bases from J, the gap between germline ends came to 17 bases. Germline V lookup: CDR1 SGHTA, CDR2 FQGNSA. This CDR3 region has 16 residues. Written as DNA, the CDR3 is TGTGCCAGCAGTACTGTCCCCGGGGCCGTGAACACTGAAGCTTTCTTT. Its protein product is CASSTVPGAVNTEAFF.

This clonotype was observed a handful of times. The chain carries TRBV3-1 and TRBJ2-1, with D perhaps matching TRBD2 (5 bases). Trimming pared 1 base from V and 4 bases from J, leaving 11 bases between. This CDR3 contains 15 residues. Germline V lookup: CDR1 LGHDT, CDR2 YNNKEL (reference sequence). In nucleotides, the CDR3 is TGTGCCAGCAGCCAAGGGACTCCAGAGTACAATGAGCAGTTCTTC. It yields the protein CASSQGTPEYNEQFF.

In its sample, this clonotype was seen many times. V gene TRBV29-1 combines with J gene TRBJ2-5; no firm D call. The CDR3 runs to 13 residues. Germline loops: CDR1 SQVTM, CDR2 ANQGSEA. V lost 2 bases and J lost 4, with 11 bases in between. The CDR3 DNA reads TGCAGCGTTGAATGGGCCGTTGGAGAGACCCAGTACTTC. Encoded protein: CSVEWAVGETQYF. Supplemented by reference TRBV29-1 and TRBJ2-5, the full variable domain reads SAVISQKPSRDICQRGTSLTIQCQVDSQVTMMFWYRQQPGQSLTLIATANQGSEATYESGFVIDKFPISRPNLTFSTLTVSNMSPEDSSIYLCSVEWAVGETQYFGPGTRLLVL.

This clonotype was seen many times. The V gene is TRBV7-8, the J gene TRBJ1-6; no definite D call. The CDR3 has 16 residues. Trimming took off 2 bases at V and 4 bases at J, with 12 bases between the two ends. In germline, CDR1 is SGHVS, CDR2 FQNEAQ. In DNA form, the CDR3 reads TGTGCCAGCAGCTTATCTCAAGCCCATTATAATTCACCCCTCCACTTT. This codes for CASSLSQAHYNSPLHF. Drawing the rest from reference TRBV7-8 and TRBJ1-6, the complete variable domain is GAGVSQSPRYKVAKRGQDVALRCDPISGHVSLFWYQQALGQGPEFLTYFQNEAQLDKSGLPSDRFFAERPEGSVSTLKIQRTQQEDSAVYLCASSLSQAHYNSPLHFGNGTRLTVT.

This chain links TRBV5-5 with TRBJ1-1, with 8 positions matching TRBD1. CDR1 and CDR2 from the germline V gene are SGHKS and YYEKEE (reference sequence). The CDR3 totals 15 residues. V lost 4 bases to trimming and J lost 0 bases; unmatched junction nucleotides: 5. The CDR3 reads CASSGGTGLNTEAFF. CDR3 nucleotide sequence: TGTGCCAGCAGCGGCGGGACAGGTTTGAACACTGAAGCTTTCTTT.

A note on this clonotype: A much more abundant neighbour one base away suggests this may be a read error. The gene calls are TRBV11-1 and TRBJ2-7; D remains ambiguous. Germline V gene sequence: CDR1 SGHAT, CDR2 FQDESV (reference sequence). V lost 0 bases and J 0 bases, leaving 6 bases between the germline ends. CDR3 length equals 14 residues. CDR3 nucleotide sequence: TGTGCCAGCAGCTTAGCGGGGAACTCCTACGAGCAGTACTTC. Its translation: CASSLAGNSYEQYF.

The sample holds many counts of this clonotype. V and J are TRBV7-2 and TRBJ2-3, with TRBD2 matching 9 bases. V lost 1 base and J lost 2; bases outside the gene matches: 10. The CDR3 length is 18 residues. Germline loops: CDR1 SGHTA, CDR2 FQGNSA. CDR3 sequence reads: CASSLVGSGGTTTDTQYF. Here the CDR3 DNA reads TGTGCCAGCAGCTTAGTAGGTAGCGGGGGCACTACCACAGATACGCAGTATTTT.

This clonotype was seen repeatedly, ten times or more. The CDR3 protein is CASSLASTGGPSPDTQYF. DNA of the CDR3: TGTGCCAGCAGCTTAGCCTCGACAGGGGGCCCCTCCCCAGATACGCAGTATTTT. The chain joins TRBV7-3 to TRBJ2-3; 10 bases match TRBD1. J was trimmed by 4 bases and V by 2 bases; bases with no gene match: 12. Germline V gene lookup returns CDR1 SGHTA and CDR2 FQGTGA. The CDR3 is made up of 18 amino acids.

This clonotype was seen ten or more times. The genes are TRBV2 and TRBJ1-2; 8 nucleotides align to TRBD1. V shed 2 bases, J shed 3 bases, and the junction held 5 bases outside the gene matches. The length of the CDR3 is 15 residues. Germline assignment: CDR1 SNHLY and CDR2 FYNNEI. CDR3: CASSERRGQDYGYTF. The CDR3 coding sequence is TGTGCCAGCAGTGAACGTAGGGGACAGGACTATGGCTACACCTTC.

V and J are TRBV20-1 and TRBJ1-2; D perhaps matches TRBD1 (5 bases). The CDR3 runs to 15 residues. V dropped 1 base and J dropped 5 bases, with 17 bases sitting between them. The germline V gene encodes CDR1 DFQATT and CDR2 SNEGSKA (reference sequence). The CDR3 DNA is TGCAGTGCTAGAGGGCAGGGCATCCCGGGGTATGGCTACACCTTC. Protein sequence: CSARGQGIPGYGYTF.

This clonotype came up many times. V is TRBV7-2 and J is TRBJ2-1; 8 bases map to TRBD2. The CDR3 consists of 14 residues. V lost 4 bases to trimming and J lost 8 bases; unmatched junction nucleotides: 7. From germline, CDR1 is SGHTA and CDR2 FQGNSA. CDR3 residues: CASSSGLDWHEQFF. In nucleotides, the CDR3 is TGTGCCAGCAGCTCGGGACTAGATTGGCATGAGCAGTTCTTC.

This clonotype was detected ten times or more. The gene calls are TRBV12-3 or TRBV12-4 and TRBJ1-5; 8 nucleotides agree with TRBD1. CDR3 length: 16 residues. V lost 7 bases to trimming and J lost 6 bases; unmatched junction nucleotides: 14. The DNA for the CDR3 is TGTGCCAGCACCTCCTCCGGGACAGGTATTAGTCAGCCCCAGCATTTT. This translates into CASTSSGTGISQPQHF.

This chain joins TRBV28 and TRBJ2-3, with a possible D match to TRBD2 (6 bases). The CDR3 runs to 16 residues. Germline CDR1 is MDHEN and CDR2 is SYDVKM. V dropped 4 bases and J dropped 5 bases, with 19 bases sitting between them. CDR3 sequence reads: CASSSPPGRSGDTQYF. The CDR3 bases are TGTGCCAGCAGTTCCCCTCCCGGGAGATCGGGAGATACGCAGTATTTT.

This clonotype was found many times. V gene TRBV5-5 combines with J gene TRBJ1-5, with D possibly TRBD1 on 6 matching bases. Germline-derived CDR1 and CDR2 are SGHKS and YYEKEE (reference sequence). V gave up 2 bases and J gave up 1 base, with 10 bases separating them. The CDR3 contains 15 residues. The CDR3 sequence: CASSFGGLSNQPQHF. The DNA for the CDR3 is TGTGCCAGCAGCTTTGGGGGGCTGAGCAATCAGCCCCAGCATTTT.

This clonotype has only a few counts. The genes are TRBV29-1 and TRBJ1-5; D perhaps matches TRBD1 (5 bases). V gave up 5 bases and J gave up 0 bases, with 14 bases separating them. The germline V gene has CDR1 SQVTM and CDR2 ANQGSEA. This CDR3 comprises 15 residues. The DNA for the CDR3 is TGCAGCGTTAGGATACAGGACGATAGCAATCAGCCCCAGCATTTT. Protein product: CSVRIQDDSNQPQHF.

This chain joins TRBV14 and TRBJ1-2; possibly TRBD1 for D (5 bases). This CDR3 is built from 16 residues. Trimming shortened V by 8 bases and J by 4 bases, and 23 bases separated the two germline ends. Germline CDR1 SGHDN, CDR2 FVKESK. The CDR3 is CASGTGSGRRVYGYTF. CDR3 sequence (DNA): TGTGCCAGCGGGACGGGGTCGGGCAGAAGGGTCTATGGCTACACCTTC. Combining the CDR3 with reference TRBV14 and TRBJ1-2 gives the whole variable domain EAGVTQFPSHSVIEKGQTVTLRCDPISGHDNLYWYRRVMGKEIKFLLHFVKESKQDESGMPNNRFLAERTGGTYSTLKVQPAELEDSGVYFCASGTGSGRRVYGYTFGSGTRLTVV.

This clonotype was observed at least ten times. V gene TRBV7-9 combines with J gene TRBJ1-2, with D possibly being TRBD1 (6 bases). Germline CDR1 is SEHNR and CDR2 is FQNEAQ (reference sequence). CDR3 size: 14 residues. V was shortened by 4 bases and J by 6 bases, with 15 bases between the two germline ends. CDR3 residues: CASSSLGRGHGYTF. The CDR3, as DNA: TGTGCCAGCAGCTCCCTTGGCAGGGGTCATGGCTACACCTTC.

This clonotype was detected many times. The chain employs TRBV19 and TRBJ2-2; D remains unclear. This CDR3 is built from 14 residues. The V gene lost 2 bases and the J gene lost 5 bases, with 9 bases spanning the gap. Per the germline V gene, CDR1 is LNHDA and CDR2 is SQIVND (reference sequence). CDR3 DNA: TGTGCCAGTAGTATAAACAGTTATACCGGGGAGCTGTTTTTT. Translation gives CASSINSYTGELFF.

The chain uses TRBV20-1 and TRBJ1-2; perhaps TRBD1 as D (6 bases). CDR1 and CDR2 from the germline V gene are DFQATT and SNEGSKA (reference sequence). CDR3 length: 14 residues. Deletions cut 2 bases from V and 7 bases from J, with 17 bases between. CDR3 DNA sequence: TGCAGTGCTAGAACAATTGGGGGGCACGGTGGCTACACCTTC. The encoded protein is CSARTIGGHGGYTF.

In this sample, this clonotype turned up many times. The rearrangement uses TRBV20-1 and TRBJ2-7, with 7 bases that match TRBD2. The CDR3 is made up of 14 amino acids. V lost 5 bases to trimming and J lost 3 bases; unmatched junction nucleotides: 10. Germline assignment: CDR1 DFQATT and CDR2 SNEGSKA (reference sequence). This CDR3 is CSAVDSGGLYEQYF. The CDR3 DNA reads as TGCAGTGCTGTAGACTCGGGGGGACTCTACGAGCAGTACTTC.

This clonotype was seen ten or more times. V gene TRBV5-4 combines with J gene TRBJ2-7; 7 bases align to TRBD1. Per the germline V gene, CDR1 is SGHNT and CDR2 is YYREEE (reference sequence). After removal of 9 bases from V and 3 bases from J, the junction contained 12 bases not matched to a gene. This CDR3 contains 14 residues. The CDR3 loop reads CATHEGTDLYEQYF. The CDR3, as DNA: TGTGCCACCCATGAGGGGACAGACCTCTACGAGCAGTACTTC.

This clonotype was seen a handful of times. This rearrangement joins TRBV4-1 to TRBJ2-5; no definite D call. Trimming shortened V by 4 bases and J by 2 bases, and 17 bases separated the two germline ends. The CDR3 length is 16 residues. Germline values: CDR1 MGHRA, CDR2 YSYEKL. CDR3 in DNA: TGCGCCAGCAGCCCCGAGTCTGGGGTCGGACAAGAGACCCAGTACTTC. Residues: CASSPESGVGQETQYF.

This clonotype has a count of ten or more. The CDR3 nucleotides read TGTGCCAGCAGCTCGCAACAGGGCGGTTCACCCCTCCACTTT. This codes for CASSSQQGGSPLHF. The V call is TRBV11-2, the J call TRBJ1-6; perhaps TRBD1 as D (6 bases). This CDR3 has 14 amino acids. With 4 bases removed from V and 9 bases from J, the gap between germline ends came to 13 bases. Germline V lookup: CDR1 SGHAT, CDR2 FQNNGV.

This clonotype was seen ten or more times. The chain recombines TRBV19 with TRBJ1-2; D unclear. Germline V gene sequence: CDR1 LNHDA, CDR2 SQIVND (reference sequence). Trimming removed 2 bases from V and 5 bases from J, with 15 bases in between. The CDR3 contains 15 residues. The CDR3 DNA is TGTGCCAGTAGTATAAGGCCGGGCAGCTCATATGGCTACACCTTC. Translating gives CASSIRPGSSYGYTF.

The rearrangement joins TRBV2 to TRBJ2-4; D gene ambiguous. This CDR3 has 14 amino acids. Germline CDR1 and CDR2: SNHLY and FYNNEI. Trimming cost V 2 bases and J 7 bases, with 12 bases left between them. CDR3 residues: CASSERDPVNIQYF. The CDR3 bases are TGTGCCAGCAGTGAAAGGGATCCTGTGAACATTCAGTACTTC. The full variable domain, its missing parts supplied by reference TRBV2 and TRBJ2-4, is EPEVTQTPSHQVTQMGQEVILRCVPISNHLYFYWYRQILGQKVEFLVSFYNNEISEKSEIFDDQFSVERPDGSNFTLKIRSTKLEDSAMYFCASSERDPVNIQYFGAGTRLSVL.